This T cell receptor (beta chain) was identified during a study of neurological immune-mediated disorders. Across the whole study: Of the 35 or so patients with multiple sclerosis, some 31 had relapsing-remitting MS, whereas the remaining 3 had secondary progressive MS.

CDR3 length: 15 residues. 2 million PBMCs stored at -80 C were the source of the unsorted libraries. This clonotype was picked up many times. Via MiXCR, TCRdb re-called the 5' RACE reads, giving one row per CDR3 protein. The repertoire consists of about 35,000 distinct CDR3 sequences, with roughly 3.8% occurring once and the leading ten covering roughly 2%. What was sequenced was PBMCs. This rearrangement joins TRBV21-1 to TRBJ1-5. TRBV21-1 is described as a pseudogene. This TCR was recovered from a young man with multiple sclerosis. The CDR3 is CASSKGTDYNQPQHF. CDR3 bases: TGTGCCAGCAGCAAAGGTACAGATTACAATCAGCCCCAGCATTTT.